The 13 T cell receptor beta chains reported below all come from one sample, sequenced in a study of cytomegalovirus exposure and HLA in healthy donors. PCR employed 60 Vbeta and 13 Jbeta primers. TCRdb keeps only in-frame clones here, not all; method: immunoSEQ multiplex PCR. The data hold some 99,000 clones, with roughly 79% observed a single time. Sequencing was carried out using PBMCs. The receptors here all came from a man aged 40-49 years in good health and CMV-seronegative.

This clone was seen a handful of times. The chain is built from TRBV7-2 and TRBJ2-6, with 9 bases identical to TRBD2. Trimming cost V 0 bases and J 2 bases; bases outside gene matches: 2. Germline CDR1 and CDR2: SGHTA and FQGNSA. The CDR3 has 17 amino acids. CDR3 in amino acids: CASSLAAGGTGANVLTF. CDR3 bases: TGTGCCAGCAGCTTAGCGGCGGGGGGGACTGGGGCCAACGTCCTGACTTTC.

The CDR3 nucleotides read TGTGCCAGCAGTTTCACAGGGAATAATTCACCCCTCCACTTT. It yields the protein CASSFTGNNSPLHF. V is TRBV28 and J is TRBJ1-6; D may be TRBD1 (6 bases). The CDR3 spans 14 residues. V was trimmed by 3 bases and J by 5 bases, leaving 8 bases between them. Germline CDR1 reads MDHEN; CDR2 reads SYDVKM. Using reference TRBV28 and TRBJ1-6 for the parts outside the CDR3, the full variable domain is DVKVTQSSRYLVKRTGEKVFLECVQDMDHENMFWYRQDPGLGLRLIYFSYDVKMKEKGDIPEGYSVSREKKERFSLILESASTNQTSMYLCASSFTGNNSPLHFGNGTRLTVT.

This clone was observed a handful of times. This chain links TRBV7-2 with TRBJ2-7, with 9 bases fitting TRBD1. The CDR3 is made up of 15 amino acids. Germline V lookup: CDR1 SGHTA, CDR2 FQGNSA. J gave up 2 bases and V 3 bases, and 5 bases lay outside the gene matches. The CDR3 region is CASSFGTGPAYEQYF. The CDR3 region has the DNA TGTGCCAGCAGCTTCGGGACAGGGCCGGCCTACGAGCAGTACTTC.

The chain is built from TRBV30 and TRBJ1-2; 8 nucleotides line up with TRBD1. Germline CDR1 GTSNPN, CDR2 SVGIG (reference sequence). Germline trimming cut 6 bases from V and 6 bases from J; bases unmatched to any gene: 3. The length of the CDR3 is 11 residues. CDR3 sequence reads: CACDRGNGYTF. The CDR3 DNA follows: TGTGCCTGCGACAGGGGCAATGGCTACACCTTC.

This chain joins TRBV20-1 and TRBJ1-1; no reliable D call. V gave up 3 bases and J gave up 8 bases, with 10 bases separating them. Germline V gene data show CDR1 as DFQATT and CDR2 as SNEGSKA (reference sequence). The CDR3 length is 11 residues. CDR3 bases: TGCAGTGCTAGTAACAGTTTCGAAGCTTTCTTT. Protein product: CSASNSFEAFF.

A note on this clone: The identical CDR3 is also encoded by other nucleotide sequences in the sample. The chain employs TRBV7-9 and TRBJ2-1; TRBD2 is a possible D gene (5 bases). The V gene lost 2 bases and the J gene lost 8 bases, with 7 bases spanning the gap. The length of the CDR3 is 12 residues. CDR1 and CDR2 from the germline V gene are SEHNR and FQNEAQ (reference sequence). The CDR3 here is CASSLKGDEQFF. CDR3 coding DNA: TGTGCCAGCAGCTTAAAGGGAGATGAGCAGTTCTTC.

J is TRBJ2-5 and V is TRBV28; unclear D gene. Germline V gene data show CDR1 as MDHEN and CDR2 as SYDVKM. The CDR3 length is 14 residues. Between the trimmed V and J ends, which lost 5 bases and 0 bases, there was a span of 10 bases. CDR3 loop: CASSRSRNQETQYF. The CDR3 DNA follows: TGTGCCAGCAGTCGATCGAGAAACCAAGAGACCCAGTACTTC.

The chain is built from TRBV19 and TRBJ2-5, with TRBD2 matching over 14 bases. There are 16 residues in the CDR3. Germline CDR1 and CDR2: LNHDA and SQIVND (reference sequence). V dropped 3 bases and J dropped 7; count of bases not matched to a gene: 7. The chain's CDR3 is CASSMTSGRERVTQYF. In DNA form, the CDR3 reads TGTGCCAGTAGTATGACTAGCGGGAGGGAAAGGGTGACCCAGTACTTC.

The chain combines TRBV6-5 with TRBJ1-1; D may be TRBD1 (5 bases). The CDR3 length is 15 residues. V was cut by 0 bases and J by 1 base, with 9 bases left in between. Per the germline V gene, CDR1 is MNHEY and CDR2 is SVGAGI. The CDR3 here is CASSYSTQGNTEAFF. CDR3 nucleotides: TGTGCCAGCAGTTACTCGACCCAGGGGAACACTGAAGCTTTCTTT.

This clone was seen just once. The chain recombines TRBV15 with TRBJ1-2; 7 bases are a match to TRBD1. The ends lost 1 base at V and 4 bases at J; junction bases unmatched: 3. Germline assignment: CDR1 LNHNV and CDR2 YYDKDF (reference sequence). The CDR3 contains 14 residues. The CDR3 coding sequence is TGTGCCACCAGCAGAGGAGGGGACAGCTATGGCTACACCTTC. Translation gives CATSRGGDSYGYTF.

This chain links TRBV11-3 with TRBJ2-1; perhaps TRBD2 as D (7 bases). CDR3 size: 16 residues. Deletions cut 6 bases from V and 8 bases from J, with 23 bases between. CDR1 is SGHNT, CDR2 YENEEA, per germline. The CDR3 region is CASSYSGLGGGDEQFF. Here the CDR3 DNA reads TGTGCCAGCAGTTACAGCGGCTTGGGGGGGGGCGATGAGCAGTTCTTC.

The CDR3 nucleotides read TGTGCCAGCAGTCGATCGACTAGCGGGGGAGATGAGCAGTTCTTC. Encoded protein: CASSRSTSGGDEQFF. This rearrangement joins TRBV6-5 to TRBJ2-1; 12 bases map to TRBD2. The CDR3 is 15 residues long. V shed 5 bases, J shed 8 bases, and the junction held 7 bases outside the gene matches. The germline V gene has CDR1 MNHEY and CDR2 SVGAGI.

This chain connects TRBV23-1 to TRBJ2-1, with D possibly matching TRBD1 (5 bases). TRBV23-1 is treated as an ORF (open reading frame) with a function not yet certain. V lost 0 bases and J lost 1, with 13 bases in between. There are 17 residues in the CDR3. The CDR3 protein is CASSQSVTGRSYNEQFF. Written as DNA, the CDR3 is TGCGCCAGCAGTCAATCGGTTACAGGCAGATCCTACAATGAGCAGTTCTTC.